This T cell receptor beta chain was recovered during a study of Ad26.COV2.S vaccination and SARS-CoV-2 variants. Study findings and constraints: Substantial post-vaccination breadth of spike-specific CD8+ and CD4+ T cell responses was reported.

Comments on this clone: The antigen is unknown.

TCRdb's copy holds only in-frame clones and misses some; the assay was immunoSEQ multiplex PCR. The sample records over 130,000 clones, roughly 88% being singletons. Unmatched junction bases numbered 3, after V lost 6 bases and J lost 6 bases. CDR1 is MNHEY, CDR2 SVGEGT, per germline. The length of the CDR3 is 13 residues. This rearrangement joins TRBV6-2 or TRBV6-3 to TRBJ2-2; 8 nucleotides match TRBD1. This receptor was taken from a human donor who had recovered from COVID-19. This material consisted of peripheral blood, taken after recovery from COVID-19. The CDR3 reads CASSLQGAGELFF. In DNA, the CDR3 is TGTGCCAGCAGCCTACAGGGGGCCGGGGAGCTGTTTTTT.